This T cell receptor beta chain is from a study of response to subunit inactivated influenza vaccine. The study's findings and limits: A suggestion made by the authors is that each seasonal influenza vaccination recruits few new T cells.

This clonotype showed up many times. Its antigen remains unidentified. Germline V gives CDR1 SGHRS, CDR2 YFSETQ. The CDR3 is 14 residues long. V dropped 8 bases and J dropped 0 bases, with 15 bases sitting between them. TCRdb used MiXCR to reprocess the RT-PCR reads, holding one entry per CDR3 protein. Among over 400,000 distinct CDR3 sequences listed, approximately 10% were seen once. The sample here was PBMCs from blood, taken about 40 days after vaccination. The TCR comes from a man aged 50 or older who received an inactivated influenza vaccine. The J gene is TRBJ2-7, the V gene TRBV5-1, with D possibly TRBD1 on 5 matching bases. CDR3 sequence: CASLGRTPSYEQYF. The CDR3 DNA follows: TGCGCCAGTTTGGGGCGGACACCCTCCTACGAGCAGTACTTC.